The 2 T cell receptor beta chains presented below share a single source sample, sequenced in a study of blood T cell repertoires in COVID-19 (dated by TCRdb to about 2020). Library creation used the immunoSEQ multiplex PCR assay. The clones in this table, taken by TCRdb from immuneACCESS, are in-frame only. Not every clone is retained; where verified, under half of the shortfall comes from an unresolved V gene, and the cause of the rest is unknown. The sample includes about 130,000 clones, with about four fifths observed a single time. The biggest ten clones account for approximately 5% of the sample. Sequencing was done on a sample of peripheral blood. The receptors were sampled from a woman in her seventies with COVID-19, enrolled during active disease.

J is TRBJ2-5 and V is TRBV7-8, with D uncertain. CDR1 is SGHVS and CDR2 is FQNEAQ in the germline V gene. V gave up 2 bases and J gave up 2 bases, with 9 bases separating them. The length of the CDR3 is 14 residues. The CDR3 is CASSLPRQQETQYF. Written as DNA, the CDR3 is TGTGCCAGCAGCTTACCAAGACAACAAGAGACCCAGTACTTC.

This clone came up many times. V and J are TRBV5-1 and TRBJ1-2; TRBD1 matches 8 bases. V dropped 0 bases and J dropped 3; count of bases not matched to a gene: 4. Per the germline V gene, CDR1 is SGHRS and CDR2 is YFSETQ. The CDR3 contains 15 residues. Here the CDR3 DNA reads TGCGCCAGCAGCTTGGTCCCAGGGGGCGACTATGGCTACACCTTC. This translates into CASSLVPGGDYGYTF.